This TCR beta chain was documented in a study of cytomegalovirus exposure and HLA in healthy donors. Whole-study findings and limits: Three chains linked to CMV were shown in vitro to be specific for CMV antigens.

Using immunoSEQ multiplex PCR, the repertoire was profiled, and TCRdb retains in-frame clones only, with some absent. The top ten hold approximately 4.9% of the sample, which has 110,000 or so clones, roughly 88% seen once. Regarding this clone: Its antigen is not identified.

The sequencing input was PBMCs. The clonotype originates from a young man in good health and CMV-seronegative.

The CDR3 region has the DNA TGTGCCAGCAGCTTGGTCGGGGGGGCTAGTACGCAGTATTTT. Amino acids: CASSLVGGASTQYF. The chain recombines TRBV5-6 with TRBJ2-3, with 8 bases aligning to TRBD2. CDR1 is SGHDT and CDR2 is YYEEEE in the germline V gene. V trimming: 0 bases; J trimming: 8 bases; junction bases outside the gene matches: 5. CDR3 length equals 14 residues.